The 22 T cell receptor beta chains given below trace back to one sample, sequenced in a study of cytomegalovirus exposure and HLA in healthy donors. The PCR was carried out with 60 Vbeta primers and 13 Jbeta primers. Profiling relied on immunoSEQ multiplex PCR, and the TCRdb table lists in-frame clones only, not all of them. The repertoire holds about 65,000 clones, roughly 78% seen once, with about 4.1% in the top ten. The sequenced material came from PBMCs. The origin of the receptors is a woman in her twenties or thirties in good health and CMV-seronegative.

The V and J genes are TRBV4-1 and TRBJ1-5; TRBD1 matches at 7 bases. This CDR3 region has 16 residues. CDR1 is MGHRA, CDR2 YSYEKL, per germline. Trimming took 3 bases from V and 7 from J; bases not matched to a gene: 12. The DNA of the CDR3 is TGCGCCAGCAGCCATGCGCGGCAGGGGGACGGACAGCCCCAGCATTTT. Translating it yields CASSHARQGDGQPQHF.

V gene TRBV9 combines with J gene TRBJ2-6; 7 nucleotides align to TRBD1. The germline V gene has CDR1 SGDLS and CDR2 YYNGEE. V lost 3 bases to trimming and J lost 8 bases; unmatched junction nucleotides: 8. The CDR3 extends over 15 amino acids. CDR3 coding DNA: TGTGCCAGCAGCGCCACCACAGGGGTGACCAACGTCCTGACTTTC. Translation gives CASSATTGVTNVLTF.

The chain employs TRBV30 and TRBJ1-1; maybe TRBD1 (5 bases). Trimming removed 2 bases from V and 0 bases from J, with 13 bases in between. This CDR3 comprises 15 residues. The V gene's germline CDR1 is GTSNPN and CDR2 SVGIG (reference sequence). In nucleotides, the CDR3 is TGTGCCTGGAGTCCCCAGGGTGGGATGAACACTGAAGCTTTCTTT. This codes for CAWSPQGGMNTEAFF.

The chain has TRBV4-1 and TRBJ2-7, with 7 bases aligning to TRBD1. V shed 3 bases and J 0 bases; nucleotides not matched to a gene: 8. This CDR3 is built from 16 residues. The germline CDR1 and CDR2 sequences are MGHRA and YSYEKL. The CDR3 loop reads CASSHIPTGSSYEQYF. The CDR3 DNA follows: TGCGCCAGCAGCCACATTCCGACAGGGAGCTCCTACGAGCAGTACTTC.

CDR3 in DNA: TGCGCCAGCAGGGTCTTAGCGACAAACTACGAGCAGTACTTC. Its protein is CASRVLATNYEQYF. The rearrangement joins TRBV5-1 to TRBJ2-7; TRBD2 might be the D (5 bases). This CDR3 is 14 amino acids long. Germline CDR1 and CDR2: SGHRS and YFSETQ. V was cut by 5 bases and J by 3 bases, with 15 bases left in between.

This chain joins TRBV28 and TRBJ1-5; 8 bases align to TRBD1. The CDR3 totals 13 residues. Losses at the gene ends were 6 bases for V and 6 bases for J; bases not matched to a gene: 4. Germline CDR1 and CDR2: MDHEN and SYDVKM. DNA for the CDR3: TGTGCCAGCAGAATCACAGGGGGTCAGCCCCAGCATTTT. Its translation is CASRITGGQPQHF. The full variable domain, rest sourced from reference TRBV28 and TRBJ1-5, is DVKVTQSSRYLVKRTGEKVFLECVQDMDHENMFWYRQDPGLGLRLIYFSYDVKMKEKGDIPEGYSVSREKKERFSLILESASTNQTSMYLCASRITGGQPQHFGDGTRLSIL.

The genes are TRBV10-3 and TRBJ1-1; D is unclear. Germline-derived CDR1 and CDR2 are ENHRY and SYGVKD. Trimming pared 7 bases from V and 2 bases from J, leaving 8 bases between. The CDR3 covers 12 residues. CDR3 sequence: CAINPGNTEAFF. In nucleotides, the CDR3 is TGTGCCATCAATCCGGGAAACACTGAAGCTTTCTTT.

This clone was counted between two and nine times. The chain uses TRBV28 and TRBJ1-1; D is perhaps TRBD1 (6 bases). Trimming removed 6 bases from V and 5 bases from J, with 16 bases in between. Germline CDR1 reads MDHEN; CDR2 reads SYDVKM. The length of the CDR3 is 14 residues. This CDR3 reads CASRGTPALTEAFF. The CDR3 DNA is TGTGCCAGCAGGGGGACACCCGCCTTGACTGAAGCTTTCTTT.

This sequence joins TRBV30 and TRBJ2-3; tentatively, D is TRBD1 (5 bases). Trimming took 1 base from V and 3 from J, leaving 8 bases between them. Per germline, CDR1 GTSNPN and CDR2 SVGIG (reference sequence). The CDR3 sequence is 13 residues long. The CDR3 nucleotides are TGTGCCTGGAGTGGGCAGGGAACAGATACGCAGTATTTT. Translated: CAWSGQGTDTQYF.

V and J are TRBV6-1 and TRBJ2-5; TRBD1 agrees at 8 bases. Trimming removed 10 bases from V and 5 bases from J; junction bases left unmatched: 15. The CDR3 is made up of 15 amino acids. Germline V gene data show CDR1 as MNHNS and CDR2 as SASEGT. Here the CDR3 reads CATGIDRGFLETQYF. CDR3 nucleotide sequence: TGTGCCACGGGCATAGACAGGGGATTTTTGGAGACCCAGTACTTC.

The chain employs TRBV7-2 and TRBJ2-7, with TRBD2 matching 7 bases. This CDR3 region has 16 residues. Germline V CDR1 and CDR2: SGHTA, FQGNSA. V shed 1 base, J shed 4 bases, and the junction held 10 bases outside the gene matches. The CDR3 protein is CASSLDGGGKPYEQYF. CDR3 sequence (DNA): TGTGCCAGCAGCTTAGATGGGGGGGGGAAGCCTTACGAGCAGTACTTC.

V gene TRBV14 combines with J gene TRBJ1-1; D remains ambiguous. Trimming removed 5 bases at V and 8 bases at J, with 12 bases between. The CDR3 has 12 residues. Germline loops: CDR1 SGHDN, CDR2 FVKESK. CDR3 residues: CASSYMFREAFF. The DNA of the CDR3 is TGTGCCAGCAGCTACATGTTCAGGGAAGCTTTCTTT.

The rearrangement joins TRBV7-6 to TRBJ2-7; D might be TRBD1 (5 bases). This CDR3 is built from 14 residues. V dropped 3 bases and J dropped 3 bases, with 12 bases sitting between them. The germline gives CDR1 SGHVS, CDR2 FNYEAQ. The CDR3 nucleotides read TGTGCCAGCAGCTTCTGCCAGGGTCTCTACGAGCAGTACTTC. This gives the protein CASSFCQGLYEQYF.

CDR3 loop: CAWSVEGIGQPQHF. DNA for the CDR3: TGTGCCTGGAGTGTAGAGGGTATCGGTCAGCCCCAGCATTTT. This rearrangement joins TRBV30 to TRBJ1-5; unclear D gene. CDR3 size: 14 residues. In germline, CDR1 is GTSNPN, CDR2 SVGIG (reference sequence). V was cut by 0 bases and J by 6 bases, with 12 bases left in between.

The gene calls are TRBV15 and TRBJ2-7; D is possibly TRBD1 (5 bases). The V end lost 4 bases, the J end lost 0 bases, and 7 bases lay between the germline ends. The CDR3 is 13 amino acids. Germline values: CDR1 LNHNV, CDR2 YYDKDF (reference sequence). CDR3 sequence (DNA): TGTGCCACCAGCAAACAGGACTCCTACGAGCAGTACTTC. Protein sequence: CATSKQDSYEQYF. Looking up the rest from reference TRBV15 and TRBJ2-7 gives the full variable domain: DAMVIQNPRYQVTQFGKPVTLSCSQTLNHNVMYWYQQKSSQAPKLLFHYYDKDFNNEADTPDNFQSRRPNTSFCFLDIRSPGLGDTAMYLCATSKQDSYEQYFGPGTRLTVT.

The CDR3 DNA reads as TGTGCCAGCAGCTTAGCGGGACAGTACGAGCAGTACTTC. Translated, it gives CASSLAGQYEQYF. This chain uses TRBV7-8 with TRBJ2-7; TRBD1 aligns across 7 bases. Looked up from germline, CDR1 is SGHVS and CDR2 is FQNEAQ. With V trimmed by 0 bases and J by 4 bases, 0 bases remained unmatched. The CDR3 spans 13 residues. The complete variable domain, with remaining parts taken from reference TRBV7-8 and TRBJ2-7, reads GAGVSQSPRYKVAKRGQDVALRCDPISGHVSLFWYQQALGQGPEFLTYFQNEAQLDKSGLPSDRFFAERPEGSVSTLKIQRTQQEDSAVYLCASSLAGQYEQYFGPGTRLTVT.

This clone was counted a few times. The chain is built from TRBV29-1 and TRBJ1-2; D unclear. CDR1 and CDR2 (germline): SQVTM, ANQGSEA. The CDR3 length is 14 residues. Trimming removed 4 bases from V and 5 bases from J, with 17 bases in between. CDR3 in amino acids: CSVVLGSSRYGYTF. The CDR3 DNA reads TGCAGCGTTGTTCTGGGCTCCTCCCGGTATGGCTACACCTTC.

The J gene is TRBJ2-2, the V gene TRBV28, with 7 bases identical to TRBD1. The germline V gene encodes CDR1 MDHEN and CDR2 SYDVKM. The junction had 4 bases not matched to a gene; V was cut back by 3 bases and J by 3 bases. This CDR3 contains 15 residues. CDR3 amino acids: CASSLLTGDTGELFF. As DNA, the CDR3 is TGTGCCAGCAGTTTGCTCACAGGGGACACCGGGGAGCTGTTTTTT. The whole variable domain, remainder taken from reference TRBV28 and TRBJ2-2, is DVKVTQSSRYLVKRTGEKVFLECVQDMDHENMFWYRQDPGLGLRLIYFSYDVKMKEKGDIPEGYSVSREKKERFSLILESASTNQTSMYLCASSLLTGDTGELFFGEGSRLTVL.

V usage is TRBV7-9 and J usage is TRBJ1-2, with TRBD1 as a possible D gene (6 bases). CDR3 size: 16 residues. V was shortened by 1 base and J by 1 base, with 13 bases between the two germline ends. Germline CDR1 is SEHNR and CDR2 is FQNEAQ (reference sequence). CDR3 nucleotides: TGTGCCAGCAGCTTAGACAGGGCGATTAGTAACTATGGCTACACCTTC. Translation gives CASSLDRAISNYGYTF.

The V call is TRBV5-4, the J call TRBJ2-7, with D possibly TRBD1 on 6 matching bases. CDR3 size: 15 residues. Trimming took off 5 bases at V and 3 bases at J, with 18 bases between the two ends. Germline CDR1 is SGHNT and CDR2 is YYREEE (reference sequence). CDR3 DNA: TGTGCCAGCAGTCTACTAGGACAGTGGAGCTACGAGCAGTACTTC. Translated, it gives CASSLLGQWSYEQYF.

This chain uses TRBV29-1 with TRBJ2-1; a possible D gene is TRBD2 (6 bases). V was cut by 0 bases and J by 9 bases, with 15 bases left in between. Per germline, CDR1 SQVTM and CDR2 ANQGSEA. This CDR3 contains 14 residues. For the CDR3, the DNA is TGCAGCGTTGAAGATAATAGAGGGAGGCGTGAGCAGTTCTTC. Residues: CSVEDNRGRREQFF.

This chain joins TRBV7-8 and TRBJ2-7; 9 bases match TRBD1. This CDR3 contains 17 residues. After removal of 3 bases from V and 3 bases from J, the junction contained 12 bases not matched to a gene. Germline V CDR1 and CDR2: SGHVS, FQNEAQ. CDR3 DNA: TGTGCCAGCAGCTTGGTTCCCATGGGACAGGGTGTCTACGAGCAGTACTTC. It codes for CASSLVPMGQGVYEQYF.